The TCR beta chain described here comes from a study of naive and memory T cell subsets. Amplification of ligated cDNA took four PCR rounds with SP2 and nested alpha and beta constant primers. Reverse transcription of blood and skin TCR RNA was primed at alpha and beta constant regions. Each CDR3 protein gets one entry after TCRdb re-called the UMI-ligation and nested PCR reads with MiXCR. The sample yields 11,000 to 15,000 distinct CDR3 sequences, 4% to 6.5% seen once. Treatment in this sample: skin biopsy from PPD injection site in Mantoux-positive individual. TCR cDNA received a 3' ligated oligonucleotide that carried a UMI. This clonotype has at least ten counts. The V end was cut by 0 bases, the J end by 7 bases, with 10 bases between. Germline assignment: CDR1 SGHNT and CDR2 YYREEE (reference sequence). The CDR3 extends over 14 amino acids.

Specimen: skin, collected from a tuberculin skin test site. The chain couples TRBV5-4 to TRBJ2-2; D remains ambiguous. The source is an adult in good health. The CDR3 DNA follows: TGTGCCAGCAGCTTGGAAAGGGTCGGCGGGGAGCTGTTTTTT. Protein: CASSLERVGGELFF.